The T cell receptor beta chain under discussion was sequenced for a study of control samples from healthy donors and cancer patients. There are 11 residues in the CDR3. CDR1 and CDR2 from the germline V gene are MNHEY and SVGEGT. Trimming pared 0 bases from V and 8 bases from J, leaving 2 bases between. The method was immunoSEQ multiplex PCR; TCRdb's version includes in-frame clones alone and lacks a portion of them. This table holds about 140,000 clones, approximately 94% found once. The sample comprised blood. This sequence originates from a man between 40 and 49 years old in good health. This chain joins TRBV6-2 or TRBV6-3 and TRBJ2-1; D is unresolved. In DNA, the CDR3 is TGTGCCAGCAGTTACTCCCATGAGCAGTTCTTC. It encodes CASSYSHEQFF.